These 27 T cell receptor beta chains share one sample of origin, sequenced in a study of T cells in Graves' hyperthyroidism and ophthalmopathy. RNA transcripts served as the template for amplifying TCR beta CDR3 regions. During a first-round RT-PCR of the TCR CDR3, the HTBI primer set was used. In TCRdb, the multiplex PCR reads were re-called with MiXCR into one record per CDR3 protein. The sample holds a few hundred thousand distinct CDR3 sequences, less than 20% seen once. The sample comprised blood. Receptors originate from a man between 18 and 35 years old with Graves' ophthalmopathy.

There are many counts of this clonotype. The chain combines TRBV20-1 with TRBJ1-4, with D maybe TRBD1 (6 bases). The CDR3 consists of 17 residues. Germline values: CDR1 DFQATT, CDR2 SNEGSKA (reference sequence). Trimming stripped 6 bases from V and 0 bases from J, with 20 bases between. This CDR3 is CSALPGTPFTTNEKLFF. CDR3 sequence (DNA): TGCAGTGCCCTCCCCGGGACACCTTTTACAACTAATGAAAAACTGTTTTTT.

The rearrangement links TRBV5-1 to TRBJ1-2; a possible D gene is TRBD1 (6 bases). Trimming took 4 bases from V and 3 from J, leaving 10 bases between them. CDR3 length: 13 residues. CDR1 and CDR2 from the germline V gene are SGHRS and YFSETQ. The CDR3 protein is CASSRTADYGYTF. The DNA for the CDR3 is TGCGCCAGCAGCCGGACAGCTGACTATGGCTACACCTTC.

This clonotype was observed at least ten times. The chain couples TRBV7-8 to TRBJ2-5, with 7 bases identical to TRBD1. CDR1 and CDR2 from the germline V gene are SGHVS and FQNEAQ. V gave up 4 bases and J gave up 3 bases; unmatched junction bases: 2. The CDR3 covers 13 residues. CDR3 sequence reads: CASSWGTEETQYF. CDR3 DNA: TGTGCCAGCAGCTGGGGGACAGAAGAGACCCAGTACTTC.

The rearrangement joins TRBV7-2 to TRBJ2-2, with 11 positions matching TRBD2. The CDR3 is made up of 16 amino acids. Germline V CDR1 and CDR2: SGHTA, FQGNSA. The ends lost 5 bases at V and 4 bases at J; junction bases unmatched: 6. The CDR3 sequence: CASSPLAGVVTGELFF. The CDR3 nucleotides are TGTGCCAGCAGCCCACTAGCGGGAGTGGTCACCGGGGAGCTGTTTTTT.

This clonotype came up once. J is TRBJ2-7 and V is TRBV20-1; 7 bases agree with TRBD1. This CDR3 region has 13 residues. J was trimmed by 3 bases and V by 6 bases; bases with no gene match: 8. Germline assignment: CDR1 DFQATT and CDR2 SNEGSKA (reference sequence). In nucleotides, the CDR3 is TGCAGTGCCCACTGGACAGGTAACTACGAGCAGTACTTC. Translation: CSAHWTGNYEQYF.

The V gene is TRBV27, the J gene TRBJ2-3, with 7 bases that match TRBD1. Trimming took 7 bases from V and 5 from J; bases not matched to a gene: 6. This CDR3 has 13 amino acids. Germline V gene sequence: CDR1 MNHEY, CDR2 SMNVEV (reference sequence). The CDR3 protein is CASKDTGVDTQYF. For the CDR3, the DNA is TGTGCCAGCAAGGACACAGGGGTAGATACGCAGTATTTT.

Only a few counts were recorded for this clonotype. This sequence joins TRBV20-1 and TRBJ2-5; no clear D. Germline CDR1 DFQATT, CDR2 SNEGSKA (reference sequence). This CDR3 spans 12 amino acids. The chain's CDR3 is CNVKRSQETQYF. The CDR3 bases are TGCAATGTAAAGCGTTCCCAAGAGACCCAGTACTTC.

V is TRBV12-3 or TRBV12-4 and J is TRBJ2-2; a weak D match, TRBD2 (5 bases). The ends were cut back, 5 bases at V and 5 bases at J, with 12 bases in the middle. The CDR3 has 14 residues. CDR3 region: CASSPLTKTGELFF. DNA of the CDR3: TGTGCCAGCAGTCCCCTGACTAAAACCGGGGAGCTGTTTTTT.

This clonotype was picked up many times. This CDR3 reads CASTLGAGSGNEQFF. For the CDR3, the DNA is TGTGCCAGCACCCTCGGGGCAGGGTCCGGCAATGAGCAGTTCTTC. V gene TRBV6-1 combines with J gene TRBJ2-1; D possibly matches TRBD1 or TRBD2 (5 bases each). Trimming left V 7 bases short and J 6 bases short, with 19 bases between. The CDR3 consists of 15 residues. Germline lookup yields CDR1 MNHNS and CDR2 SASEGT.

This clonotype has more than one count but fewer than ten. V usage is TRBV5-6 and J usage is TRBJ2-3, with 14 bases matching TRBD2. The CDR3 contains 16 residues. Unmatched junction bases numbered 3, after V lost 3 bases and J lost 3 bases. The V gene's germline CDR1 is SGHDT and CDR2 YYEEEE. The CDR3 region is CASSYGLAGGTDTQYF. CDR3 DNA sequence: TGTGCCAGCAGCTACGGACTAGCGGGGGGTACAGATACGCAGTATTTT.

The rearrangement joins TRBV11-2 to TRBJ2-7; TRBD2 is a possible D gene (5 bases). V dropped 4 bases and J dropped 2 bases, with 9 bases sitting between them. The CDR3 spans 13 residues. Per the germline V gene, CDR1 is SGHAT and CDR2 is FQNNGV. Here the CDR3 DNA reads TGTGCCAGCAGCTCGGCCGGGACCTACGAGCAGTACTTC. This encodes CASSSAGTYEQYF.

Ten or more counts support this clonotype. The CDR3 protein is CASSYVGGGMFYGYTF. Here the CDR3 DNA reads TGTGCCAGCAGTTACGTGGGGGGCGGGATGTTCTATGGCTACACCTTC. The chain uses TRBV6-5 and TRBJ1-2; D perhaps matches TRBD1 (6 bases). The CDR3 runs to 16 residues. V was clipped by 2 bases and J by 4 bases, with 17 bases between them. The V gene's germline CDR1 is MNHEY and CDR2 SVGAGI.

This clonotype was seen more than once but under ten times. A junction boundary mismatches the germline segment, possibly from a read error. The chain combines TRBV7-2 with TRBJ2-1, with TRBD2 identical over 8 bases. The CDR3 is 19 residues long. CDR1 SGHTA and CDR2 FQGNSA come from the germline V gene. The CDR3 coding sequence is TGTGCCAGCAGCCGAGGGACCTTGATTAGCGGGGCACCATACAATGGGCAGTTCTTC. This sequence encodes CASSRGTLISGAPYNGQFF.

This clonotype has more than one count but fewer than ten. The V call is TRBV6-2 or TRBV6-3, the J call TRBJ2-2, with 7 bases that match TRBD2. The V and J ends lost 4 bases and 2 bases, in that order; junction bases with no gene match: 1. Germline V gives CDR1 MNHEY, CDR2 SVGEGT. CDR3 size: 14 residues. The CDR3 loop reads CASSWGGNTGELFF. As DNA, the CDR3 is TGTGCCAGCAGTTGGGGGGGAAACACCGGGGAGCTGTTTTTT.

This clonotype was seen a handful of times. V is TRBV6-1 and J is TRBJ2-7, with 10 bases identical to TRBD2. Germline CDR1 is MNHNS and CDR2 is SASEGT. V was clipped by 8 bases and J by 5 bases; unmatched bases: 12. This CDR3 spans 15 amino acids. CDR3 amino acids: CASPSGSGGAHEQYF. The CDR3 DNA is TGTGCCAGCCCTTCGGGAAGCGGGGGGGCCCACGAGCAGTACTTC.

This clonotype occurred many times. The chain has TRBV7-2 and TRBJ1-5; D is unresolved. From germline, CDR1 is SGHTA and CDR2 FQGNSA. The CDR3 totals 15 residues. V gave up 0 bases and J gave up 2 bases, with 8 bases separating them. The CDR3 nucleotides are TGTGCCAGCAGCTTAGCAGGGAATGGCAATCAGCCCCAGCATTTT. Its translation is CASSLAGNGNQPQHF.

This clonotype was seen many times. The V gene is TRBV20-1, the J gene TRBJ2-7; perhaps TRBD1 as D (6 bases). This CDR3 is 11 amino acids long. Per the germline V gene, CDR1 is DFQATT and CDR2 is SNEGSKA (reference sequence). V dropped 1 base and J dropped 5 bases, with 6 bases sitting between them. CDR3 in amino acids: CSARGTDEQYF. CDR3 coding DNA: TGCAGTGCTAGAGGGACAGACGAGCAGTACTTC.

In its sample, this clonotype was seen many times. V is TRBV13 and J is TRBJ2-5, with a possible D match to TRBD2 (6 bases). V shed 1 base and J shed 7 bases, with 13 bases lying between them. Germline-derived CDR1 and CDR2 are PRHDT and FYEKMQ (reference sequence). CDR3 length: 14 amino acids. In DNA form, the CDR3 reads TGTGCCAGCAGCTTAGAGAGGAGGGAAGGGACCCAGTACTTC. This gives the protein CASSLERREGTQYF.

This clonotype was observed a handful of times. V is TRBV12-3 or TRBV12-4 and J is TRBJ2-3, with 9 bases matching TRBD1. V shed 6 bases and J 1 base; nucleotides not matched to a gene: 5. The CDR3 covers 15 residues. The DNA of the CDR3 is TGTGCCAGCAGGGGACAGGGTGGAGGCACAGATACGCAGTATTTT. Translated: CASRGQGGGTDTQYF.

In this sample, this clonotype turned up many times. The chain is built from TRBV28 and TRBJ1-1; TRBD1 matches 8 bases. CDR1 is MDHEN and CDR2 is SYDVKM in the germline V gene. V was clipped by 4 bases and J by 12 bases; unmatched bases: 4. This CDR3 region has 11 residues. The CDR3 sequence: CASSSVRGPFF. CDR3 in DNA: TGTGCCAGCAGTTCCGTCAGGGGGCCTTTCTTT.

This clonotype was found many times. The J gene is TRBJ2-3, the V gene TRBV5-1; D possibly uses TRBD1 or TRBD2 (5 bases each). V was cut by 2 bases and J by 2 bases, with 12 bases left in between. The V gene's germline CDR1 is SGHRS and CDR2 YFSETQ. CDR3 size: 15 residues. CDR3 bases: TGCGCCAGCAGCTTACCCGGGACCTACACAGATACGCAGTATTTT. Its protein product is CASSLPGTYTDTQYF.

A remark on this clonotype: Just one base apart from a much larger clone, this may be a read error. This CDR3 reads CASSQTSGHNYEQYF. In DNA form, the CDR3 reads TGTGCCAGCAGTCAGACCTCCGGTCATAACTACGAGCAGTACTTC. The J gene is TRBJ2-7, the V gene TRBV2; D not certain. The CDR3 has 15 residues. V lost 5 bases and J 3 bases, leaving 17 bases between the germline ends. Germline-derived CDR1 and CDR2 are SNHLY and FYNNEI.

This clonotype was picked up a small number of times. The CDR3 reads CASSSDSMNTEAFF. The CDR3 DNA follows: TGTGCCAGCAGCTCGGACTCAATGAACACTGAAGCTTTCTTT. The chain joins TRBV7-8 to TRBJ1-1, with D unclear. The CDR3 loop spans 14 amino acids. V shed 4 bases and J shed 0 bases, with 9 bases lying between them. Germline V gene sequence: CDR1 SGHVS, CDR2 FQNEAQ.

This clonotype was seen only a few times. CDR3 region: CATSRDLGEPRTFF. As DNA, the CDR3 is TGTGCCACCAGCAGAGATCTAGGAGAGCCCCGAACTTTCTTT. The chain has TRBV15 and TRBJ1-1, with unresolved D. V was cut by 0 bases and J by 12 bases, with 17 bases left in between. Germline lookup yields CDR1 LNHNV and CDR2 YYDKDF (reference sequence). The CDR3 consists of 14 residues.

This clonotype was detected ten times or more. The CDR3 loop reads CASSPGLASYEQFF. The CDR3 nucleotides are TGTGCCAGCAGCCCTGGACTAGCGAGCTATGAGCAGTTCTTC. The chain links TRBV3-1 to TRBJ2-1, with 9 bases lining up with TRBD2. This CDR3 has 14 residues. J gave up 8 bases and V 4 bases, and 6 bases lay outside the gene matches. CDR1 and CDR2 from the germline V gene are LGHDT and YNNKEL (reference sequence).

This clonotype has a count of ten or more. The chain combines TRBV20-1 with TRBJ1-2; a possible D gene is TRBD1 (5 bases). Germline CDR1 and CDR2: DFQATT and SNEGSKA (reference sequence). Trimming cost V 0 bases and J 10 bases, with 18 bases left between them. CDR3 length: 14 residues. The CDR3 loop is CSARDLGGAGYYTF. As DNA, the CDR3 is TGCAGTGCTAGAGATCTTGGCGGGGCCGGATACTACACCTTC.

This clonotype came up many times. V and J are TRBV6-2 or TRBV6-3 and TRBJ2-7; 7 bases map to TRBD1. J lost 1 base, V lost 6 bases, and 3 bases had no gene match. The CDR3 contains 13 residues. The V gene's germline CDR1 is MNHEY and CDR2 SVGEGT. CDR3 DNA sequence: TGTGCCAGCAGGCCGACAGGGTCCTACGAGCAGTACTTC. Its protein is CASRPTGSYEQYF.